This note documents a single T cell receptor beta chain sequence. The J segment lost 0 bases and the V segment lost 4 bases, leaving 3 bases of the junction unmatched. This CDR3 is built from 15 residues. CDR1 LGHNA and CDR2 YNFKEQ come from the germline V gene. This entry comes from a study of control samples from healthy donors and cancer patients. Profiled with immunoSEQ multiplex PCR; TCRdb holds only in-frame clones, not every one. The sample has 53,000 or so clones, around 90% seen once; the top ten hold around an eighth. Sequencing used PBMCs. The clonotype comes from a man between 60 and 75 years old with head and neck cancer. The chain joins TRBV4-2 to TRBJ2-3, with TRBD1 identical over 8 bases. The CDR3 loop is CASSPRTGSTDTQYF. The CDR3 DNA follows: TGTGCCAGCAGCCCTCGGACAGGGAGCACAGATACGCAGTATTTT.